This TCR beta chain stems from a study of response to subunit inactivated influenza vaccine. General study points: Authors proposed each seasonal influenza vaccination draws in few new T cells.

This clonotype was counted a few times. Its specificity is unknown. MiXCR, run by TCRdb on the RT-PCR reads, gives a single entry per CDR3 protein. The sample has around 570,000 distinct CDR3 sequences, 6% to 9% seen once. The germline gives CDR1 SGHDT, CDR2 YYEEEE. This CDR3 contains 14 residues. J was trimmed by 5 bases and V by 1 base; bases with no gene match: 5. This sequence originates from a man aged 50 to 75 who received an inactivated influenza vaccine. The chain couples TRBV5-6 to TRBJ2-7, with 8 positions matching TRBD1. The sample consisted of PBMCs from blood, taken around 25 months after vaccination. The CDR3 here is CASSLRQGIDEQYF. The CDR3 region has the DNA TGTGCCAGCAGCTTGAGACAGGGGATCGACGAGCAGTACTTC.